Each of the 8 T cell receptor beta chains below was sequenced from the same sample in a study of shared clonotypes between healthy human individuals (dated by TCRdb to 2019 to 2021). Library preparation employed the immunoSEQ multiplex PCR assay. TCRdb's version of the immuneACCESS table is confined to in-frame rearrangements and falls short of the full clone set. An unresolved V gene accounts for under half of the shortfall where checked; the remainder is of unknown origin. The sample profile shows millions of clones; approximately 95% of them were found once. The ten largest clones take up 0.35% to 0.45% of the sample. Sequencing was done on a sample of naive CD4+ T cells from PBMCs. This specimen's cell subset or site label, interpreted: CD45RA+ positively selected. These receptors were taken from a man between 18 and 29 years old in good health. Some clones in this sample may be carry-over from other donors' samples.

Concerning this clone itself: The sample carries other DNA sequences with the same CDR3. The chain joins TRBV6-5 to TRBJ1-5, with a possible D match to TRBD1 (5 bases). This CDR3 region has 13 residues. The germline V and J ends were trimmed by 0 bases and 7 bases, with 7 bases remaining between them. CDR1 is MNHEY, CDR2 SVGAGI, per germline. The CDR3 spells CASSYSRDQPQHF. The DNA of the CDR3 is TGTGCCAGCAGTTACTCGCGGGACCAGCCCCAGCATTTT.

The chain is built from TRBV19 and TRBJ2-2; no clear D. Germline V gene data show CDR1 as LNHDA and CDR2 as SQIVND (reference sequence). The V end lost 5 bases, the J end lost 7 bases, and 17 bases lay between the germline ends. The CDR3 sequence is 15 residues long. DNA of the CDR3: TGTGCCAGTAGTTCACCACGCTTGCGAATCGGGGAGCTGTTTTTT. This translates into CASSSPRLRIGELFF.

This chain joins TRBV5-4 and TRBJ2-5; D is possibly TRBD1 or TRBD2 (7 bases each). The CDR3 covers 13 residues. Germline CDR1 SGHNT, CDR2 YYREEE (reference sequence). Trimming shortened V by 5 bases and J by 5 bases, and 13 bases separated the two germline ends. In DNA, the CDR3 is TGTGCCAGCAGGCGACAGGGAGGGGAGACCCAGTACTTC. It yields the protein CASRRQGGETQYF.

On this clone itself: Other DNA sequences within the sample encode an identical CDR3. The DNA of the CDR3 is TGCAGTGCGGGTGAGCAGTTCTTC. As protein: CSAGEQFF. V gene TRBV20-1 combines with J gene TRBJ2-1; D ambiguous. Germline CDR1 DFQATT, CDR2 SNEGSKA (reference sequence). The CDR3 consists of 8 residues. The ends were cut back, 6 bases at V and 9 bases at J, with 3 bases in the middle.

V gene TRBV11-3 combines with J gene TRBJ2-5; D possibly corresponds to TRBD1 (5 bases). CDR1 and CDR2 from the germline V gene are SGHNT and YENEEA. The CDR3 has 14 amino acids. Deletions cut 5 bases from V and 5 bases from J, with 15 bases between. CDR3 in DNA: TGTGCCAGCAGCCCAACAGGCGGTCGGGAGACCCAGTACTTC. Translated: CASSPTGGRETQYF. The variable domain in full, completed from reference TRBV11-3 and TRBJ2-5, reads EAGVVQSPRYKIIEKKQPVAFWCNPISGHNTLYWYLQNLGQGPELLIRYENEEAVDDSQLPKDRFSAERLKGVDSTLKIQPAELGDSAVYLCASSPTGGRETQYFGPGTRLLVL.

This rearrangement joins TRBV28 to TRBJ2-5, with 7 bases matching TRBD2. This CDR3 spans 15 amino acids. CDR1 and CDR2 from the germline V gene are MDHEN and SYDVKM. J was trimmed by 0 bases and V by 4 bases; bases with no gene match: 5. This chain's CDR3 is CASSSAGVDQETQYF. The CDR3 bases are TGTGCCAGCAGTTCCGCGGGAGTTGACCAAGAGACCCAGTACTTC.

The rearrangement uses TRBV19 and TRBJ1-2; D gene unclear. V was shortened by 6 bases and J by 7 bases, with 15 bases between the two germline ends. Germline CDR1 reads LNHDA; CDR2 reads SQIVND (reference sequence). This CDR3 comprises 13 residues. Written as DNA, the CDR3 is TGTGCCAGTAGCCTGACGGATTTGAGTGGCTACACCTTC. Amino acid sequence: CASSLTDLSGYTF. Variable domain in full (rest from reference TRBV19 and TRBJ1-2): DGGITQSPKYLFRKEGQNVTLSCEQNLNHDAMYWYRQDPGQGLRLIYYSQIVNDFQKGDIAEGYSVSREKKESFPLTVTSAQKNPTAFYLCASSLTDLSGYTFGSGTRLTVV.

The chain has TRBV28 and TRBJ2-7; 10 positions match TRBD1. The CDR3 length is 16 residues. The V segment lost 3 bases and the J segment 5 bases; nucleotides outside the gene matches: 10. Germline-derived CDR1 and CDR2 are MDHEN and SYDVKM. CDR3 region: CASSLIPGTGVHEQYF. CDR3 DNA sequence: TGTGCCAGCAGTTTGATACCTGGGACAGGGGTCCACGAGCAGTACTTC. Full variable domain (remainder filled in from reference TRBV28 and TRBJ2-7): DVKVTQSSRYLVKRTGEKVFLECVQDMDHENMFWYRQDPGLGLRLIYFSYDVKMKEKGDIPEGYSVSREKKERFSLILESASTNQTSMYLCASSLIPGTGVHEQYFGPGTRLTVT.